A selection of T cell receptor beta chains follows, all from one sample in a study of blood T cells in healthy people across ages. TCRdb called the 5' RACE reads again in MiXCR, with one record for every CDR3 protein. The sample carries almost 550,000 distinct CDR3 sequences, approximately 25% recorded once. These data were also reused for a study on T cells of mothers and their children.

Sequenced input: blood. All receptors derive from a boy aged 5-17 years in good health. CDR3s include the opening cysteine and the closing phenylalanine or tryptophan. D genes are given only for firm matches. Clone sizes are given selectively: once, few, many, or a class where the clone is expanded.

D gene | CDR3 length | J gene | clone size | V gene | CDR3 protein | CDR3 DNA
TRBD2 | 14 | TRBJ2-1 | few | TRBV20-1 | CSAGGWEGMSEQFF | TGCAGTGCTGGGGGATGGGAGGGAATGAGTGAGCAGTTCTTC
NA | 13 | TRBJ2-5 | NA | TRBV12-3/TRBV12-4 | CASSFLEEEAQYF | TGTGCCAGCAGTTTTTTAGAAGAAGAGGCCCAGTACTTC
TRBD1 | 19 | TRBJ2-5 | few | TRBV20-1 | CSARDLDRGISYEVETQYF | TGCAGTGCTAGAGACTTGGACAGGGGGATCTCTTATGAGGTGGAGACCCAGTACTTC
NA | 15 | TRBJ2-7 | few | TRBV10-3 | CAISLQDTGCGEQYF | TGTGCCATCAGCCTGCAGGACACTGGATGTGGCGAGCAGTACTTC
TRBD1 | 14 | TRBJ1-6 | NA | TRBV7-2 | CASSSSGGVSPLHF | TGTGCCAGCAGCTCCTCAGGGGGCGTCTCACCCCTCCACTTT
TRBD1 | 15 | TRBJ2-1 | NA | TRBV6-2/TRBV6-3 | CASSKTGTGYNEQFF | TGTGCCAGCAGTAAAACCGGGACAGGATACAATGAGCAGTTCTTC
TRBD2 | 20 | TRBJ2-1 | few | TRBV7-6 | CASSLTLWWSISGPNNEQFF | TGTGCCAGCAGCTTAACCTTGTGGTGGAGTATTAGCGGGCCCAACAATGAGCAGTTCTTC
NA | 18 | TRBJ2-2 | NA | TRBV9 | CASSEGDQGSANTGELFF | TGTGCCAGCAGCGAGGGGGACCAGGGATCCGCGAACACCGGGGAGCTGTTTTTT
TRBD1 | 14 | TRBJ1-1 | NA | TRBV12-3/TRBV12-4 | CASSGTGESTEAFF | TGTGCCAGCAGTGGGACAGGGGAGAGTACTGAAGCTTTCTTT
NA | 17 | TRBJ2-1 | NA | TRBV25-1 | CASSDPSLGLQDNEQFF | TGTGCCAGCAGTGATCCAAGCCTTGGACTGCAGGACAATGAGCAGTTCTTC
NA | 16 | TRBJ1-1 | NA | TRBV7-8 | CASSLEAGPVNTEAFF | TGTGCCAGCAGCTTAGAGGCAGGACCCGTGAACACTGAAGCTTTCTTT
TRBD2 | 18 | TRBJ2-3 | NA | TRBV28 | CASSLAEGLAGTTDTQYF | TGTGCCAGCAGTTTAGCCGAGGGGCTAGCGGGGACCACAGATACGCAGTATTTT
NA | 13 | TRBJ1-2 | few | TRBV20-1 | CSAAGQGDYGYTF | TGCAGTGCCGCTGGGCAGGGAGACTATGGCTACACCTTC
NA | 16 | TRBJ1-1 | NA | TRBV6-2/TRBV6-3 | CASSYLAGTLETEAFF | TGTGCCAGCAGTTACTTGGCCGGGACCCTGGAAACTGAAGCTTTCTTT
NA | 12 | TRBJ2-2 | few | TRBV2 | CASGSGAGELFF | TGTGCCAGCGGATCAGGGGCCGGGGAGCTGTTTTTT
TRBD1 | 16 | TRBJ1-4 | NA | TRBV12-3/TRBV12-4 | CASSLARQGGAEKLFF | TGTGCCAGCAGTTTAGCGCGACAGGGAGGCGCTGAAAAACTGTTTTTT
NA | 12 | TRBJ1-4 | NA | TRBV11-2 | CASSFSNEKLLF | TGTGCCAGCAGCTTTTCTAATGAAAAACTGTTATTT
TRBD1 | 18 | TRBJ2-7 | NA | TRBV6-5 | CASSYSLETGQDTYEQYF | TGTGCCAGCAGTTACTCACTCGAGACCGGACAGGATACCTACGAGCAGTACTTC
NA | 10 | TRBJ2-1 | few | TRBV12-3/TRBV12-4 | CASGRDEQFF | TGTGCCAGCGGCCGCGATGAGCAGTTCTTC
NA | 15 | TRBJ1-6 | few | TRBV4-3 | CASSQETGVNSPLHF | TGCGCCAGCAGCCAAGAGACAGGCGTGAATTCACCCCTCCACTTT
TRBD2 | 17 | TRBJ2-7 | few | TRBV4-3 | CASSTSLAGVSSYEQYF | TGCGCCAGCAGCACTAGCCTAGCGGGGGTCAGCTCCTACGAGCAGTACTTC
NA | 15 | TRBJ1-1 | NA | TRBV4-1 | CASSPQPGPNTEAFF | TGCGCCAGCAGCCCTCAACCGGGGCCAAACACTGAAGCTTTCTTT
TRBD2 | 15 | TRBJ2-6 | NA | TRBV4-3 | CASSQAVSGADVLTF | TGCGCCAGCAGCCAAGCGGTAAGCGGGGCCGACGTCCTGACTTTC
TRBD2 | 18 | TRBJ2-3 | NA | TRBV4-1 | CASSQDLASSGYTDTQYF | TGCGCCAGCAGCCAAGATCTGGCCTCTAGCGGCTACACAGATACGCAGTATTTT
NA | 14 | TRBJ2-4 | many | TRBV7-6 | CASSLAPGKDIQYF | TGTGCCAGCAGCTTAGCCCCGGGGAAGGACATTCAGTACTTC